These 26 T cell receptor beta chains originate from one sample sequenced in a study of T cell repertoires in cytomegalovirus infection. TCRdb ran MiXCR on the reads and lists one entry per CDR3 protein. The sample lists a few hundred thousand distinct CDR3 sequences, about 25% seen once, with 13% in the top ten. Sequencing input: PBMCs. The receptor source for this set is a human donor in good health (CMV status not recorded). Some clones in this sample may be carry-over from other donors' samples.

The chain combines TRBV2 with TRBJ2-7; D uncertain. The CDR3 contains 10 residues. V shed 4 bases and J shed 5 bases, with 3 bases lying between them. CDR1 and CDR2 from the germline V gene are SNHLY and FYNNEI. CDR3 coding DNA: TGTGCCAGCAGTGTTAACGAGCAGTACTTC. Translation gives CASSVNEQYF.

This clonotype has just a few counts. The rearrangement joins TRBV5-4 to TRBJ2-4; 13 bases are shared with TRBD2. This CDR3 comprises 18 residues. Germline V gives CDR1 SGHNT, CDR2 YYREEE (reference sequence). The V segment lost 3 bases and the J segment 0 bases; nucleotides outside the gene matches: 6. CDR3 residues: CASSSGLAGLGAKNIQYF. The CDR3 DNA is TGTGCCAGCAGCTCGGGACTAGCGGGATTAGGAGCCAAAAACATTCAGTACTTC.

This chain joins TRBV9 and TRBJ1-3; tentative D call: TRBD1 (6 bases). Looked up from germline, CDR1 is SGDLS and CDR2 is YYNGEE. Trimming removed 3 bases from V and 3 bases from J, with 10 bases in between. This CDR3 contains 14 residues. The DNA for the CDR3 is TGTGCCAGCAGCGCCTTACAGGGTGGAAACACCATATATTTT. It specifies CASSALQGGNTIYF. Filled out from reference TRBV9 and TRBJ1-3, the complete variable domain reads DSGVTQTPKHLITATGQRVTLRCSPRSGDLSVYWYQQSLDQGLQFLIQYYNGEERAKGNILERFSAQQFPDLHSELNLSSLELGDSALYFCASSALQGGNTIYFGEGSWLTVV.

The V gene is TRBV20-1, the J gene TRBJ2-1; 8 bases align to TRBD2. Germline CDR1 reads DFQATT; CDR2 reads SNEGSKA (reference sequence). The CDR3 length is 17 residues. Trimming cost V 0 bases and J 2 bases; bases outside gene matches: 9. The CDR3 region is CSARDQSSGSAYNEQFF. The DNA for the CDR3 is TGCAGTGCTAGAGATCAATCGAGCGGGAGCGCCTACAATGAGCAGTTCTTC.

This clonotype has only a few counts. The CDR3 region has the DNA TGTGCCATCAGTGAGTGGACTGGACCCTACAATGAGCAGTTCTTC. Its translation: CAISEWTGPYNEQFF. The rearrangement links TRBV10-3 to TRBJ2-1; TRBD2 is a possible D gene (5 bases). Germline values: CDR1 ENHRY, CDR2 SYGVKD. The CDR3 runs to 15 residues. V lost 1 base to trimming and J lost 2 bases, with 9 bases between them.

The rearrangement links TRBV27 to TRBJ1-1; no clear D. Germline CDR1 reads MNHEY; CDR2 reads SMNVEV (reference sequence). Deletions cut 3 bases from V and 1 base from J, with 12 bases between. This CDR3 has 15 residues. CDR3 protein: CASSFSAWGNTEAFF. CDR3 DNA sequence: TGTGCCAGCAGTTTTTCAGCGTGGGGGAACACTGAAGCTTTCTTT.

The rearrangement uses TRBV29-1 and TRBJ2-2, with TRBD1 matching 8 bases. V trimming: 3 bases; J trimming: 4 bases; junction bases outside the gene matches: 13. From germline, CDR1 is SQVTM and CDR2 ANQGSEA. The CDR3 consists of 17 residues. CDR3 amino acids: CSVDGVIGQGITGELFF. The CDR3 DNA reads TGCAGCGTTGACGGGGTCATTGGACAGGGAATCACCGGGGAGCTGTTTTTT.

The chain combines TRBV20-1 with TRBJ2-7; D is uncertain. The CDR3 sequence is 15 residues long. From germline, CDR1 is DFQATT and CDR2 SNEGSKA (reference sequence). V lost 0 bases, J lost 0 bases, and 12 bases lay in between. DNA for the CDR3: TGCAGTGCTAGAGATCCGGAGCCTCCCTCCTACGAGCAGTACTTC. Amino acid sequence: CSARDPEPPSYEQYF.

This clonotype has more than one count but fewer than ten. CDR3 DNA: TGTGCCACCAGTCAGATCGGAACTAGCACAGATACGCAGTATTTT. Its translation is CATSQIGTSTDTQYF. The chain links TRBV24-1 to TRBJ2-3, with D hard to call. Germline V CDR1 and CDR2: KGHDR, SFDVKD. The V end lost 6 bases, the J end lost 0 bases, and 12 bases lay between the germline ends. CDR3 length: 15 residues.

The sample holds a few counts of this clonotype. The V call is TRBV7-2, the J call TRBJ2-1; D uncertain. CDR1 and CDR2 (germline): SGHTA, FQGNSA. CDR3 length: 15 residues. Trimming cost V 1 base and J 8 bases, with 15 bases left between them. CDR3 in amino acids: CASSLGVTSVYEQFF. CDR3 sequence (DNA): TGTGCCAGCAGCTTAGGGGTCACCTCAGTGTATGAGCAGTTCTTC.

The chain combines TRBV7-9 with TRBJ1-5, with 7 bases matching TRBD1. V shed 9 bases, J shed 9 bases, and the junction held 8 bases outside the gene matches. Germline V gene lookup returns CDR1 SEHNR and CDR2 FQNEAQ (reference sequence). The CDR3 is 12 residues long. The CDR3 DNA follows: TGTGCCAGTGGACAGGCAGGGTTGCCCCAGCATTTT. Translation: CASGQAGLPQHF.

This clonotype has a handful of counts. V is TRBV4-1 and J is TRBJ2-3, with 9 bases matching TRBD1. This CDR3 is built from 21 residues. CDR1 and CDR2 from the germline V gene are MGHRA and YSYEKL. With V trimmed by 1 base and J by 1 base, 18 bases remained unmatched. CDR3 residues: CASSQVITGQGFDRGTDTQYF. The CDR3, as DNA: TGCGCCAGCAGCCAAGTTATTACGGGACAGGGTTTTGATAGGGGCACAGATACGCAGTATTTT.

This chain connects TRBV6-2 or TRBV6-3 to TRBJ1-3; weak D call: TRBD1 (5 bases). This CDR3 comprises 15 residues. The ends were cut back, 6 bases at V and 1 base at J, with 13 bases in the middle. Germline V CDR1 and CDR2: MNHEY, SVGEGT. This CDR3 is CASSFRQLSGNTIYF. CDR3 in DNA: TGTGCCAGCAGCTTTCGACAGTTATCTGGAAACACCATATATTTT.

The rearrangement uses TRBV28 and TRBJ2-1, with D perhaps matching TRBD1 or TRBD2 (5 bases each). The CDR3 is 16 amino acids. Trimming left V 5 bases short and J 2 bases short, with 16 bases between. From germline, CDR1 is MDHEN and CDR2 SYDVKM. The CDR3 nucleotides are TGTGCCAGCAGTCCCCTCCGGGACCAGCCCTACAATGAGCAGTTCTTC. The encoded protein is CASSPLRDQPYNEQFF. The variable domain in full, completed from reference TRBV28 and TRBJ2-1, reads DVKVTQSSRYLVKRTGEKVFLECVQDMDHENMFWYRQDPGLGLRLIYFSYDVKMKEKGDIPEGYSVSREKKERFSLILESASTNQTSMYLCASSPLRDQPYNEQFFGPGTRLTVL.

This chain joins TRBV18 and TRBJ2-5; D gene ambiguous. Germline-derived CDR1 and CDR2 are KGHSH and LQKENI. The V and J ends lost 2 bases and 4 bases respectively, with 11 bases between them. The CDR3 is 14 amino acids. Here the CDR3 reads CASSPVAVGETQYF. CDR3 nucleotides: TGTGCCAGCTCACCAGTAGCAGTCGGAGAGACCCAGTACTTC. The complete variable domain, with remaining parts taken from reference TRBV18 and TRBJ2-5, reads NAGVMQNPRHLVRRRGQEARLRCSPMKGHSHVYWYRQLPEEGLKFMVYLQKENIIDESGMPKERFSAEFPKEGPSILRIQQVVRGDSAAYFCASSPVAVGETQYFGPGTRLLVL.

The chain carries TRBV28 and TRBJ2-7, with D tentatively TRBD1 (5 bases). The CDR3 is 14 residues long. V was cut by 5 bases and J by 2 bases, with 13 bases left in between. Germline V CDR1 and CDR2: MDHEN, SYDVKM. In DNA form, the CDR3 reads TGTGCCAGCAGTCTCCGGTGGGGCGCCTACGAGCAGTACTTC. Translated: CASSLRWGAYEQYF.

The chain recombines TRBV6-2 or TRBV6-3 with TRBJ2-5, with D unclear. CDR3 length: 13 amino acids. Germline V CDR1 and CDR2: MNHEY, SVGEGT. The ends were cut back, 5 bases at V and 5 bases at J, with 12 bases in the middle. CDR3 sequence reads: CASSAEFWETQYF. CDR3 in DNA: TGTGCCAGCAGTGCGGAATTTTGGGAGACCCAGTACTTC.

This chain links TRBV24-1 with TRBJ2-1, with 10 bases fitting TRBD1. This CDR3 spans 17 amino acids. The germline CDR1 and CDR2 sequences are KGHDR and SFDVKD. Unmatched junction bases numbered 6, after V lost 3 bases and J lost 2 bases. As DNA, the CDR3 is TGTGCCACCAGTGATCCTCCGGGACAGGGGCCCTACAATGAGCAGTTCTTC. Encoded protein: CATSDPPGQGPYNEQFF.

The CDR3 protein is CATSRPNEATAFNEKLFF. The CDR3 coding sequence is TGTGCCACCAGCAGACCAAACGAGGCCACAGCTTTTAATGAAAAACTGTTTTTT. The chain is built from TRBV15 and TRBJ1-4; D is unclear. Germline V CDR1 and CDR2: LNHNV, YYDKDF (reference sequence). The CDR3 length is 18 residues. Trimming removed 2 bases from V and 4 bases from J, with 20 bases in between.

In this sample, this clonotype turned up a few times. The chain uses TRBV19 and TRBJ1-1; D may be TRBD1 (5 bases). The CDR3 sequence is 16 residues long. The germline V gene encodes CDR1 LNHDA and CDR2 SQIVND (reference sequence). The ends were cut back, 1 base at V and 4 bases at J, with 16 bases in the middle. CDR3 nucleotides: TGTGCCAGTAGTATAGCCAGGGCGCCGGTGGGCACTGAAGCTTTCTTT. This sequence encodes CASSIARAPVGTEAFF.

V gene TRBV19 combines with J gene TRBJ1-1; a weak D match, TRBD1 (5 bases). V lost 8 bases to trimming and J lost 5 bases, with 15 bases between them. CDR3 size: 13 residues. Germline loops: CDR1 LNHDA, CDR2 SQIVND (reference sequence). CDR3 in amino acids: CASGTAVLTEAFF. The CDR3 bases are TGTGCCAGTGGGACGGCCGTTTTAACTGAAGCTTTCTTT.

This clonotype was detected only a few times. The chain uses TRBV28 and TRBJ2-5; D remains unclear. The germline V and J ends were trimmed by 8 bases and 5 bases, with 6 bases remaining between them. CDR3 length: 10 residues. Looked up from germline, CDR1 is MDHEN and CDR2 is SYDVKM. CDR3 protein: CASVGETQYF. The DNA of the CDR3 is TGTGCCAGCGTGGGGGAGACCCAGTACTTC. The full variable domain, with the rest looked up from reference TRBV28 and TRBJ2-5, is DVKVTQSSRYLVKRTGEKVFLECVQDMDHENMFWYRQDPGLGLRLIYFSYDVKMKEKGDIPEGYSVSREKKERFSLILESASTNQTSMYLCASVGETQYFGPGTRLLVL.

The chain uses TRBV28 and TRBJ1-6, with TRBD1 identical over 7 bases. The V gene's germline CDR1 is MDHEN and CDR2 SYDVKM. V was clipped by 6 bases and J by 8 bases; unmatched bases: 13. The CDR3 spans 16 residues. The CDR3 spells CASRGIGGAWDSPLHF. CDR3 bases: TGTGCCAGCAGAGGTATAGGGGGCGCTTGGGATTCACCCCTCCACTTT.

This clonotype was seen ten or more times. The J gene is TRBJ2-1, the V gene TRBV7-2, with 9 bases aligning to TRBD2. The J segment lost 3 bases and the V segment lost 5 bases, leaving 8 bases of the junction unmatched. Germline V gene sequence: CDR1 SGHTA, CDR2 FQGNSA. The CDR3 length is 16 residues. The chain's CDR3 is CASSPELAGFYNEQFF. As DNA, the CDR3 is TGTGCCAGCAGCCCAGAGCTAGCGGGATTCTACAATGAGCAGTTCTTC. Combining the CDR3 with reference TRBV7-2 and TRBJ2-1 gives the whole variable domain GAGVSQSPSNKVTEKGKDVELRCDPISGHTALYWYRQSLGQGLEFLIYFQGNSAPDKSGLPSDRFSAERTGGSVSTLTIQRTQQEDSAVYLCASSPELAGFYNEQFFGPGTRLTVL.

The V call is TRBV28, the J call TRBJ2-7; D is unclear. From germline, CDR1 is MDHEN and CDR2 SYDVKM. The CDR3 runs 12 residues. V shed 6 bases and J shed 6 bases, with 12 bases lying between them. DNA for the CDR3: TGTGCCAGCAGCCCGGTGCGCGTCGAGCAGTACTTC. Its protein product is CASSPVRVEQYF.

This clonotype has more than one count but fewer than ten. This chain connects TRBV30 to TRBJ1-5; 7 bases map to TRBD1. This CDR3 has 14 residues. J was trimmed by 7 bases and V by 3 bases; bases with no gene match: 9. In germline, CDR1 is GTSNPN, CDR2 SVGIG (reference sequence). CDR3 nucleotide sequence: TGTGCCTGGAGGAGGAGGAGGGGGCTCCAGCCCCAGCATTTT. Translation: CAWRRRRGLQPQHF.